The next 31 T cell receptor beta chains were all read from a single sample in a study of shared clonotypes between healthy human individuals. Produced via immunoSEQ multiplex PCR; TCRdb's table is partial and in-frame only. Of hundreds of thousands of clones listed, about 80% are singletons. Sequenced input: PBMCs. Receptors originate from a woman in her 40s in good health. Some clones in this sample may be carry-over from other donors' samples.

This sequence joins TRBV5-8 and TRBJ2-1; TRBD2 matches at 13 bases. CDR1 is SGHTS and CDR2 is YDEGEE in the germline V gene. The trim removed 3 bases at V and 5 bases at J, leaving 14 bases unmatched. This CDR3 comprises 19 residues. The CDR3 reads CASSSPVDRGLAGHNEQFF. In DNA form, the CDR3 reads TGTGCCAGCAGCTCGCCTGTGGACAGGGGACTAGCGGGACACAATGAGCAGTTCTTC. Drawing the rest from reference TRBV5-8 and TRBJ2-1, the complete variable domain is EAGVTQSPTHLIKTRGQQATLRCSPISGHTSVYWYQQALGLGLQFLLWYDEGEERNRGNFPPRFSGRQFPNYSSELNVNALELEDSALYLCASSSPVDRGLAGHNEQFFGPGTRLTVL.

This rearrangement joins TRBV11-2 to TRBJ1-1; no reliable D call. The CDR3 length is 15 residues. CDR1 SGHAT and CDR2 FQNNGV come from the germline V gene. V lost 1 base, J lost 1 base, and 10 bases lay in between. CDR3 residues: CASSLGATPNTEAFF. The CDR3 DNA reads TGTGCCAGCAGCTTAGGAGCGACACCGAACACTGAAGCTTTCTTT.

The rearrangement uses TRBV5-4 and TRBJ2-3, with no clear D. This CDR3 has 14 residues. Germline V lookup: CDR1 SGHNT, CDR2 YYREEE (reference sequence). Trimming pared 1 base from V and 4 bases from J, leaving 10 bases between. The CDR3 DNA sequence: TGTGCCAGCAGCTTGATTCCTAGTTCAGATACGCAGTATTTT. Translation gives CASSLIPSSDTQYF.

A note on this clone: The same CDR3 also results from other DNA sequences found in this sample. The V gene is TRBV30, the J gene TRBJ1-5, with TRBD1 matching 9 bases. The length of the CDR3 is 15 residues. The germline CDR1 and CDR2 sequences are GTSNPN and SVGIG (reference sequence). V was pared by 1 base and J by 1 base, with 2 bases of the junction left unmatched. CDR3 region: CAWSGGQGSNQPQHF. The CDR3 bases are TGTGCCTGGAGTGGGGGACAGGGAAGCAATCAGCCCCAGCATTTT.

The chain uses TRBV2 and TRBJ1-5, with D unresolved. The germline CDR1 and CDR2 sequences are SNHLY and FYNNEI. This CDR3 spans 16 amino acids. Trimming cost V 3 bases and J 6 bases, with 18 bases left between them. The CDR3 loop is CASSEASWGRRQPQHF. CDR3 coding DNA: TGTGCCAGCAGTGAGGCCTCCTGGGGAAGGCGTCAGCCCCAGCATTTT.

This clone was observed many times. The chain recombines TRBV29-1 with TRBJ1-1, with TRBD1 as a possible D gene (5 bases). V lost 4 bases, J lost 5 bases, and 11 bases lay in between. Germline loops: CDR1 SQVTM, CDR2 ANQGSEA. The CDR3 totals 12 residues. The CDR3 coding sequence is TGCAGCGTTGTGTCAGGGATTACTGAAGCTTTCTTT. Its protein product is CSVVSGITEAFF. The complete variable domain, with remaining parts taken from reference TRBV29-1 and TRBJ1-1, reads SAVISQKPSRDICQRGTSLTIQCQVDSQVTMMFWYRQQPGQSLTLIATANQGSEATYESGFVIDKFPISRPNLTFSTLTVSNMSPEDSSIYLCSVVSGITEAFFGQGTRLTVV.

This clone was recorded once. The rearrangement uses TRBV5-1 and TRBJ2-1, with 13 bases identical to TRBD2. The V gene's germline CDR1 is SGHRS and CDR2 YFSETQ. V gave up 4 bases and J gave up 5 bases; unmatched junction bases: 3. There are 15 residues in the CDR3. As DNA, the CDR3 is TGCGCCAGCAGCCAGGGACTAGCGGGGAACAATGAGCAGTTCTTC. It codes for CASSQGLAGNNEQFF. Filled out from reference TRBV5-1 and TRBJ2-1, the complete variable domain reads KAGVTQTPRYLIKTRGQQVTLSCSPISGHRSVSWYQQTPGQGLQFLFEYFSETQRNKGNFPGRFSGRQFSNSRSEMNVSTLELGDSALYLCASSQGLAGNNEQFFGPGTRLTVL.

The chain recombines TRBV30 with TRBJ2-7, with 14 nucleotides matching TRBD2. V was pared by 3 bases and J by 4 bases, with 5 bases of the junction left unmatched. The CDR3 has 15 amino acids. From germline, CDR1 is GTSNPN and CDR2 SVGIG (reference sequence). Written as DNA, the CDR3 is TGTGCCTGGAGCGGGACTAGCGGGAGTTTTTACGAGCAGTACTTC. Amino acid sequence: CAWSGTSGSFYEQYF.

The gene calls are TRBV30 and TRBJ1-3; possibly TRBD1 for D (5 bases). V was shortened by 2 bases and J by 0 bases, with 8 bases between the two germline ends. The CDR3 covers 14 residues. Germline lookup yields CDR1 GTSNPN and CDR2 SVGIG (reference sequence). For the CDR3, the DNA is TGTGCCTGGAGTAGGGGACTCTCTGGAAACACCATATATTTT. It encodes CAWSRGLSGNTIYF.

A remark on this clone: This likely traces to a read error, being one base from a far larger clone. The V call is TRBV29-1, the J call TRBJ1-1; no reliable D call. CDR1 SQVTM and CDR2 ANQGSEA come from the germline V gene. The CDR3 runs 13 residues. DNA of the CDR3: TGCAGCGTTAAGAGGTCAACGAACACTGAAGCTTCCTTT. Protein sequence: CSVKRSTNTEASF.

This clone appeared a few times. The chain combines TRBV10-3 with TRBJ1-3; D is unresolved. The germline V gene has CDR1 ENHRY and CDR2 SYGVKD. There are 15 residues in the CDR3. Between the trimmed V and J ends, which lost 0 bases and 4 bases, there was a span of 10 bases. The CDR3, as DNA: TGTGCCATCAGTGAGTCATGGGCAGCAGGAAACACCATATATTTT. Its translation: CAISESWAAGNTIYF.

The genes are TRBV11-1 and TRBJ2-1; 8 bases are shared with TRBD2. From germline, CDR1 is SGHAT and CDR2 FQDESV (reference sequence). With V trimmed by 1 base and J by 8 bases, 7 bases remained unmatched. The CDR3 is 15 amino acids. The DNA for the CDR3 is TGTGCCAGCAGCTTAGGCGGGAGGAGCGGAGATGAGCAGTTCTTC. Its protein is CASSLGGRSGDEQFF.

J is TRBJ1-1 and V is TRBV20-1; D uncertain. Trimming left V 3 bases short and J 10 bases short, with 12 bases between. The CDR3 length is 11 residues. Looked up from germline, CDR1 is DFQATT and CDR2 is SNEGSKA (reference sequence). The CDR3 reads CSASGRGRAFF. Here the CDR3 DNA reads TGCAGTGCTAGCGGTCGAGGGAGAGCTTTCTTT.

This CDR3 reads CASSLVGRPEQYF. The CDR3 DNA is TGCGCCAGCAGCTTGGTGGGTCGACCTGAGCAGTACTTC. The chain links TRBV5-1 to TRBJ2-7; D remains unclear. Trimming took off 0 bases at V and 7 bases at J, with 11 bases between the two ends. Per germline, CDR1 SGHRS and CDR2 YFSETQ. The length of the CDR3 is 13 residues.

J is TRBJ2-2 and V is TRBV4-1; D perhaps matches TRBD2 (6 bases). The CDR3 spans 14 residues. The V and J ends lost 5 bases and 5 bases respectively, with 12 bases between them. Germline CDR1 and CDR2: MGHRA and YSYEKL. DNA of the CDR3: TGCGCCAGCAGCACTAGCTATTTGACCGGGGAGCTGTTTTTT. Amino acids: CASSTSYLTGELFF.

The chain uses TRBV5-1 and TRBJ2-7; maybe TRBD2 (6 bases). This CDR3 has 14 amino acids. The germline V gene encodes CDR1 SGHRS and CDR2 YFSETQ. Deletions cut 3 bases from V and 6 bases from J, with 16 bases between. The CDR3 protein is CASSSLGGIAEQYF. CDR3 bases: TGCGCCAGCAGCTCGCTTGGAGGGATTGCCGAGCAGTACTTC.

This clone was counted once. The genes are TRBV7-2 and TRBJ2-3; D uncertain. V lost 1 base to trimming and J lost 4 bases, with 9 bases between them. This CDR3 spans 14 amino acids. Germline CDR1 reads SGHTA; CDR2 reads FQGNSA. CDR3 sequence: CASSLGQTADTQYF. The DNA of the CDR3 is TGTGCCAGCAGCTTAGGCCAGACGGCAGATACGCAGTATTTT.

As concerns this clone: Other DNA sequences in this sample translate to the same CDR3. The CDR3 DNA follows: TGTGCCAGCAGCCCCGGGACTAACAATGAGCAGTTCTTC. Amino acid sequence: CASSPGTNNEQFF. This chain connects TRBV7-2 to TRBJ2-1; 7 positions match TRBD2. CDR1 SGHTA and CDR2 FQGNSA come from the germline V gene. Unmatched junction bases numbered 3, after V lost 5 bases and J lost 5 bases. This CDR3 spans 13 amino acids.

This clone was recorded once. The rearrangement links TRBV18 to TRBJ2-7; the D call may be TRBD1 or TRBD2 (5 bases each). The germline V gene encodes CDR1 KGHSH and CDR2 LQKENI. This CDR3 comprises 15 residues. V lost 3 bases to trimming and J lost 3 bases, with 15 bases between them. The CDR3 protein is CASSPSGGPNYEQYF. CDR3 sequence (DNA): TGTGCCAGCTCACCGAGTGGGGGTCCCAACTACGAGCAGTACTTC.

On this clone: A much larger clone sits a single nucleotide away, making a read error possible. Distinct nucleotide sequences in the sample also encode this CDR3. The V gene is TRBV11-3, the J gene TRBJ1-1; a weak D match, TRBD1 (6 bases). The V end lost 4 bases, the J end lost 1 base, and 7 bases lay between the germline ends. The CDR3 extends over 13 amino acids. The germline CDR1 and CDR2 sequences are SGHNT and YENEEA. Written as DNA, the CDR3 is TGTGCCAGCAGCTCGACAGGGAACACTGAAGCTTTCTTT. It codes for CASSSTGNTEAFF.

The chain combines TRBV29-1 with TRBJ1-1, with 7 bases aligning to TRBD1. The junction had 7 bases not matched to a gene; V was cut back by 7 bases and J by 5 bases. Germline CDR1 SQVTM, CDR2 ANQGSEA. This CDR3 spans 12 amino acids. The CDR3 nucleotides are TGCAGCGCAGAGGGGGCAGGAACTGAAGCTTTCTTT. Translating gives CSAEGAGTEAFF.

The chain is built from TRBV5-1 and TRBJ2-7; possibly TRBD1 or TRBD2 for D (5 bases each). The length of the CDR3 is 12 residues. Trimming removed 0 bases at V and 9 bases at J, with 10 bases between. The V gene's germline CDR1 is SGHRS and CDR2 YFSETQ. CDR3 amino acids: CASSLEGRPQYF. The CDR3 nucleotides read TGCGCCAGCAGCTTGGAGGGGAGACCGCAGTACTTC.

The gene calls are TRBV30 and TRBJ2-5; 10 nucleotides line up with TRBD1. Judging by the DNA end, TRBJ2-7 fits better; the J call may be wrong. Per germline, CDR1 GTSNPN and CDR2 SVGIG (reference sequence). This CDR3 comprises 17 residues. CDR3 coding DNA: TGTGCCTGGAGCAACGGGGACAGGGGTTTCCGGGTCTACGAGCAGTACTTC. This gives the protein CAWSNGDRGFRVYEQYF.

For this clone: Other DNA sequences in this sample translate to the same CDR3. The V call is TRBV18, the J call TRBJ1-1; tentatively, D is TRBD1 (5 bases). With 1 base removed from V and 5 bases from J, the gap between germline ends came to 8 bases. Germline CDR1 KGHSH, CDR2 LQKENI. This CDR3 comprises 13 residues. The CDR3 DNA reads TGTGCCAGCTCACCACGAGGGGATACTGAAGCTTTCTTT. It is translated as CASSPRGDTEAFF.

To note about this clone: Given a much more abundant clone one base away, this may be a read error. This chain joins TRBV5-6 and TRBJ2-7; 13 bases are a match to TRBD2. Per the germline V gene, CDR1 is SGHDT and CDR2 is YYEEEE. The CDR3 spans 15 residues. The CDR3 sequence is CARSQLAGGTYEQYF. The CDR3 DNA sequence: TGTGCCCGCAGTCAACTAGCGGGAGGGACCTACGAGCAGTACTTC.

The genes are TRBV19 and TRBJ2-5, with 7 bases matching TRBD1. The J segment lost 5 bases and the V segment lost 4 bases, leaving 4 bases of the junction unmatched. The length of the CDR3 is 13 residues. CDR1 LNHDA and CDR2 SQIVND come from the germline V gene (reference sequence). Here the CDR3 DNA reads TGTGCCAGTAGTACGACAGGGAAGGAGACCCAGTACTTC. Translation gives CASSTTGKETQYF.

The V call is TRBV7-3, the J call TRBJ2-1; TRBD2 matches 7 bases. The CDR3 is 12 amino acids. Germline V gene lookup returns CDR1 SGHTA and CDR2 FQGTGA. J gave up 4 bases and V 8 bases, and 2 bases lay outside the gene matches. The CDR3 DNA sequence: TGTGCCAGCGGGAGGGAGTACAATGAGCAGTTCTTC. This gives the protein CASGREYNEQFF.

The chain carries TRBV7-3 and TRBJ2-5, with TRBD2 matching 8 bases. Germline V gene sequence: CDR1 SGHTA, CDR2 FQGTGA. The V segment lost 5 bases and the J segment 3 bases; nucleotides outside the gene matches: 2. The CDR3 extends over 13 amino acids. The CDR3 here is CASSKLAEETQYF. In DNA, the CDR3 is TGTGCCAGCAGCAAACTAGCGGAAGAGACCCAGTACTTC.

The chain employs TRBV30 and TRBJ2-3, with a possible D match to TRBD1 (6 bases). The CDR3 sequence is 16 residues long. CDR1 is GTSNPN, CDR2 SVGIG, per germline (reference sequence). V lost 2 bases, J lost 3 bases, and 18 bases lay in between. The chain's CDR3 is CAWSPGTGRATDTQYF. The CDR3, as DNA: TGTGCCTGGAGTCCCGGAACAGGGAGAGCTACAGATACGCAGTATTTT. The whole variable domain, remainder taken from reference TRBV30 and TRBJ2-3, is SQTIHQWPATLVQPVGSPLSLECTVEGTSNPNLYWYRQAAGRGLQLLFYSVGIGQISSEVPQNLSASRPQDRQFILSSKKLLLSDSGFYLCAWSPGTGRATDTQYFGPGTRLTVL.

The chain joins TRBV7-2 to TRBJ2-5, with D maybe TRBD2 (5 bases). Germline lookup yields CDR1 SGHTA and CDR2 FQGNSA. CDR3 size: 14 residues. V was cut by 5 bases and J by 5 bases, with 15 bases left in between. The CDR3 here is CASSGGPRWETQYF. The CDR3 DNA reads TGTGCCAGCAGCGGAGGACCACGGTGGGAGACCCAGTACTTC. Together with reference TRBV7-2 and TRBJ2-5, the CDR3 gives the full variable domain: GAGVSQSPSNKVTEKGKDVELRCDPISGHTALYWYRQSLGQGLEFLIYFQGNSAPDKSGLPSDRFSAERTGGSVSTLTIQRTQQEDSAVYLCASSGGPRWETQYFGPGTRLLVL.

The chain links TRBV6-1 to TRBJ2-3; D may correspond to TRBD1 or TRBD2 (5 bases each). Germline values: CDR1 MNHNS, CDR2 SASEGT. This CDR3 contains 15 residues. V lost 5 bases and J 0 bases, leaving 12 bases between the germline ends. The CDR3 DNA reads TGTGCCAGCAGTTGGGACCACTATAGCACAGATACGCAGTATTTT. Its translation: CASSWDHYSTDTQYF.